The count of the clone carrying this T cell receptor beta chain is one. Its antigen remains unidentified. This CDR3 has 16 residues. Germline CDR1 SGHNT, CDR2 YYREEE (reference sequence). Trimming took off 4 bases at V and 0 bases at J, with 14 bases between the two ends. The data stem from a study of blood T cells in healthy people across ages. PCR was performed a second time for about 6 to 12 cycles using a sample-barcoded 5' primer and a J-beta primer mix. TCRdb redid the calling of the 5' RACE reads with MiXCR, one entry per CDR3 protein. The sample includes some 750,000 distinct CDR3 sequences, about a fifth of them seen just once. Study-wide results and limits: Both higher diversity and more naive CD4+ cells marked long-lived donors when set against aged donors.

About 10 milliliters of peripheral blood were drawn from each donor. The chain has TRBV5-4 and TRBJ1-3, with D tentatively TRBD1 (6 bases). The sequence was obtained from a man aged 65-85 years in good health. Sequences were obtained from blood. CDR3 DNA: TGTGCCAGCAGCCTGGATGGACAGTACTCTGGAAACACCATATATTTT. Residues: CASSLDGQYSGNTIYF.